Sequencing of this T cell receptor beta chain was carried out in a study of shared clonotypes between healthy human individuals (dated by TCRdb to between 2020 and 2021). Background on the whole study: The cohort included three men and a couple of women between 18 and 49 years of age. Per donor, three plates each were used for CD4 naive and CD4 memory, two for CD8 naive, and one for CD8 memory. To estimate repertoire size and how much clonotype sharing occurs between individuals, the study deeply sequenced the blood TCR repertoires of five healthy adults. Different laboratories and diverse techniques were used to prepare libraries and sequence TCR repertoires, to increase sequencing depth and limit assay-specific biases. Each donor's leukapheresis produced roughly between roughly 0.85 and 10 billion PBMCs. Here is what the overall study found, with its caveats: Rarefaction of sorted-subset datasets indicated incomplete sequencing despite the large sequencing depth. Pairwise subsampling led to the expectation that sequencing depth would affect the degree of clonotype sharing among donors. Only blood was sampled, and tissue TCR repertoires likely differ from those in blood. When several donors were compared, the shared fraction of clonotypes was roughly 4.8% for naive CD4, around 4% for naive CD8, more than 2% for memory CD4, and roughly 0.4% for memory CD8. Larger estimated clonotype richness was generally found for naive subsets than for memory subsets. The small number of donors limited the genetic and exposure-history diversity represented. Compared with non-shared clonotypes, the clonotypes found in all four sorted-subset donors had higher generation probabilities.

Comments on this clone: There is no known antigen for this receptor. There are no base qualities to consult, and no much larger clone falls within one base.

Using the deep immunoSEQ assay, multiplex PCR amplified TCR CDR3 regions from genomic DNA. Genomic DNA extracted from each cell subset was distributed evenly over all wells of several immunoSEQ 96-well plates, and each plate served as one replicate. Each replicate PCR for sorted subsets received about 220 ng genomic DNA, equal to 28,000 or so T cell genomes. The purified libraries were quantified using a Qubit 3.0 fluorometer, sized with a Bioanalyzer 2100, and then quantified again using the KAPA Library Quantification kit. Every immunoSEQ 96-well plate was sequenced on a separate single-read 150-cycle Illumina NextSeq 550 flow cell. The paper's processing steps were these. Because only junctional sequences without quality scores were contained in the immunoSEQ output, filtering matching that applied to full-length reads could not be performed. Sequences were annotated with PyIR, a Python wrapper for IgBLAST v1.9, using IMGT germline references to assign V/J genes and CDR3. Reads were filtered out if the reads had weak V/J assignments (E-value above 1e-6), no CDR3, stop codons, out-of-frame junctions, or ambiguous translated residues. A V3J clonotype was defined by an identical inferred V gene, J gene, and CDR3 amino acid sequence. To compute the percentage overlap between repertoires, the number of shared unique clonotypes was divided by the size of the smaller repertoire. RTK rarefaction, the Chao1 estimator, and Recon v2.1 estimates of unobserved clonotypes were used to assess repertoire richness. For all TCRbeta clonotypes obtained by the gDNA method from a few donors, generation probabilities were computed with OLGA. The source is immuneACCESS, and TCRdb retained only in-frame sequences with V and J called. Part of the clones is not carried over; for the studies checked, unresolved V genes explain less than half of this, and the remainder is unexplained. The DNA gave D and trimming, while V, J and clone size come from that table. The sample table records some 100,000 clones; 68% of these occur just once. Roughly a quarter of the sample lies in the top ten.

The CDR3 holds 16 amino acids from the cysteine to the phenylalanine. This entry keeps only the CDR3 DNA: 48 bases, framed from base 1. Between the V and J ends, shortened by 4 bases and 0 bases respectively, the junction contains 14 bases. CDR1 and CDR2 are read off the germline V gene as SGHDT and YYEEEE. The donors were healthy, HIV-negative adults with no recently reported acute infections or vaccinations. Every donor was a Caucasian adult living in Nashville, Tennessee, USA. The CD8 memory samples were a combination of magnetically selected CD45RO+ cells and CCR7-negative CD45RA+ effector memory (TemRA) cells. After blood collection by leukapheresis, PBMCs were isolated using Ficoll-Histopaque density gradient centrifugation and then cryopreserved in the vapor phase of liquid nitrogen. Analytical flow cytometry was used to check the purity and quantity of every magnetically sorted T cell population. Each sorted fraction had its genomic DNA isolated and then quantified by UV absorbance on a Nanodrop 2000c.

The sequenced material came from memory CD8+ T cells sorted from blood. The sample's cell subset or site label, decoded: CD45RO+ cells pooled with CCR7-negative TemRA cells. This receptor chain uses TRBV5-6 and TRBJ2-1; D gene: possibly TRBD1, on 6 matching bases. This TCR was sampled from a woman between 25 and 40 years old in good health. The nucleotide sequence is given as TGTGCCAGCAGCCCCAGACAGGATTCCTCCTACAATGAGCAGTTCTTC. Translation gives CASSPRQDSSYNEQFF.